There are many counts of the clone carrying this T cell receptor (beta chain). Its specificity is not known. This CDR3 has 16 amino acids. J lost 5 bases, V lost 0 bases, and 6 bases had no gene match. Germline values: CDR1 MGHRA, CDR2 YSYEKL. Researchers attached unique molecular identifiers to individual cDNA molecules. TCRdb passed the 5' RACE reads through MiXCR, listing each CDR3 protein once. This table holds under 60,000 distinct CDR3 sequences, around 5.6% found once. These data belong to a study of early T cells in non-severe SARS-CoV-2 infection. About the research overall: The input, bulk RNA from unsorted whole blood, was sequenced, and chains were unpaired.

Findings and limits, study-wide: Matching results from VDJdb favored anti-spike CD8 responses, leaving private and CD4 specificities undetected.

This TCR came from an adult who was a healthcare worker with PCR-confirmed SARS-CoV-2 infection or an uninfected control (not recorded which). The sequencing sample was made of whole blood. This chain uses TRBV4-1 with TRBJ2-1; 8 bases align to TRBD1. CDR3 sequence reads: CASSQDRGQDHNEQFF. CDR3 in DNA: TGCGCCAGCAGCCAAGATCGGGGACAGGATCACAATGAGCAGTTCTTC.